These 8 T cell receptor beta chains came from one sample sequenced in a study of cytomegalovirus exposure and HLA in healthy donors. In the PCR, 60 Vbeta and 13 Jbeta primers were used. The data were produced by immunoSEQ multiplex PCR, yet TCRdb's version contains in-frame clones alone and is incomplete. Among about 240,000 clones listed, over 70% were seen once. The sequencing input was PBMCs. Source of these receptors: a woman in her fifties or sixties in good health and CMV-seropositive.

In DNA, the CDR3 is TGTGCCAGCAGCTTATCTTCCGGGGAGCTGTTTTTT. This encodes CASSLSSGELFF. This sequence joins TRBV7-9 and TRBJ2-2; D remains unclear. The V and J ends lost 2 bases and 6 bases respectively, with 4 bases between them. Germline CDR1 is SEHNR and CDR2 is FQNEAQ (reference sequence). CDR3 size: 12 residues.

The chain combines TRBV28 with TRBJ1-2; D is unresolved. Trimming left V 5 bases short and J 7 bases short, with 5 bases between. The CDR3 has 10 residues. From germline, CDR1 is MDHEN and CDR2 SYDVKM. Written as DNA, the CDR3 is TGTGCCAGCAGTCAGATTGGCTACACCTTC. This codes for CASSQIGYTF.

Concerning this clone itself: This sample includes further DNA sequences coding for the same CDR3. The CDR3 DNA reads as TGTGCCAGCAGCCGGGACAGAGGGGAAAAACTGTTTTTT. Amino acid sequence: CASSRDRGEKLFF. V is TRBV2 and J is TRBJ1-4, with TRBD1 identical over 7 bases. The V and J ends lost 6 bases and 8 bases, in that order; junction bases with no gene match: 6. The germline V gene has CDR1 SNHLY and CDR2 FYNNEI. The CDR3 length is 13 residues. The full variable domain, with the rest looked up from reference TRBV2 and TRBJ1-4, is EPEVTQTPSHQVTQMGQEVILRCVPISNHLYFYWYRQILGQKVEFLVSFYNNEISEKSEIFDDQFSVERPDGSNFTLKIRSTKLEDSAMYFCASSRDRGEKLFFGSGTQLSVL.

This clone was found a few times. This rearrangement joins TRBV5-8 to TRBJ2-7; TRBD1 matches 7 bases. CDR3 length: 15 residues. Germline CDR1 is SGHTS and CDR2 is YDEGEE. Trimming removed 4 bases from V and 1 base from J; junction bases left unmatched: 8. DNA for the CDR3: TGTGCCAGCAGCACCGACAGGGACCTTTCCTACGAGCAGTACTTC. It codes for CASSTDRDLSYEQYF. The full variable domain, in which reference TRBV5-8 and TRBJ2-7 provide the parts outside the CDR3, is EAGVTQSPTHLIKTRGQQATLRCSPISGHTSVYWYQQALGLGLQFLLWYDEGEERNRGNFPPRFSGRQFPNYSSELNVNALELEDSALYLCASSTDRDLSYEQYFGPGTRLTVT.

This clone was observed a single time. V and J are TRBV5-1 and TRBJ1-1, with TRBD1 identical over 7 bases. After removal of 6 bases from V and 4 bases from J, the junction contained 9 bases not matched to a gene. Per germline, CDR1 SGHRS and CDR2 YFSETQ. The CDR3 extends over 14 amino acids. The CDR3 here is CASKEGQGVTEAFF. The CDR3 DNA follows: TGCGCCAGCAAGGAGGGCCAGGGGGTCACTGAAGCTTTCTTT.

The chain employs TRBV5-5 and TRBJ2-7; D is ambiguous. The CDR3 runs to 14 residues. The germline CDR1 and CDR2 sequences are SGHKS and YYEKEE (reference sequence). Trimming stripped 1 base from V and 6 bases from J, with 14 bases between. Written as DNA, the CDR3 is TGTGCCAGCAGCTTGCGGCTAGTGATCGGCGAGCAGTACTTC. Translating gives CASSLRLVIGEQYF.

The gene calls are TRBV27 and TRBJ2-7; weak D call: TRBD2 (5 bases). Germline CDR1 MNHEY, CDR2 SMNVEV (reference sequence). This CDR3 region has 16 residues. The V end was cut by 6 bases, the J end by 0 bases, with 18 bases between. The CDR3 region is CASRSPGMTSSYEQYF. Written as DNA, the CDR3 is TGTGCCAGCAGATCCCCCGGGATGACGAGCTCCTACGAGCAGTACTTC.

J is TRBJ2-7 and V is TRBV9, with a possible D match to TRBD2 (6 bases). The germline V and J ends were trimmed by 2 bases and 5 bases, with 17 bases remaining between them. This CDR3 is built from 15 residues. Per germline, CDR1 SGDLS and CDR2 YYNGEE. DNA of the CDR3: TGTGCCAGCAGCGTCGGGGGAGCGGGTGAGGACGAGCAGTACTTC. It translates to CASSVGGAGEDEQYF.